This T cell receptor (beta chain) was recorded in a study of human T cells and chemical hapten exposure. TCRdb itself ran the RACE reads through MiXCR, one entry per CDR3 protein. The sample lists fewer than 200,000 distinct CDR3 sequences, roughly 30% occurring once. As to time point: pre-sensitization, week 0. This sample's treatment: therapeutic diphenylcyclopropenone sensitization with weekly scalp DPC. This CDR3 spans 15 amino acids. Germline V gives CDR1 SQVTM, CDR2 ANQGSEA. Trimming shortened V by 0 bases and J by 1 base, and 12 bases separated the two germline ends. This specimen consisted of whole blood, obtained in connection with sensitization to the hapten diphenylcyclopropenone (DPC). The sequence was obtained from a woman in her twenties or thirties with alopecia areata. Some clones in this sample may be carry-over from other donors' samples. The chain joins TRBV29-1 to TRBJ1-1; tentatively, D is TRBD1 (5 bases). The CDR3 loop reads CSVEDSGAGNTEAFF. In DNA form, the CDR3 reads TGCAGCGTTGAAGATAGTGGGGCCGGGAACACTGAAGCTTTCTTT. Drawing the rest from reference TRBV29-1 and TRBJ1-1, the complete variable domain is SAVISQKPSRDICQRGTSLTIQCQVDSQVTMMFWYRQQPGQSLTLIATANQGSEATYESGFVIDKFPISRPNLTFSTLTVSNMSPEDSSIYLCSVEDSGAGNTEAFFGQGTRLTVV.